This T cell receptor (beta chain) was sequenced for a study of blood T cell repertoires in COVID-19. Method: immunoSEQ multiplex PCR; TCRdb's copy keeps in-frame clones and lacks some. The sample yields about 59,000 clones, approximately 78% seen once. The CDR3 sequence is 15 residues long. The V segment lost 11 bases and the J segment 3 bases; nucleotides outside the gene matches: 13. Germline V CDR1 and CDR2: LGHDT, YNNKEL (reference sequence). The clonotype was recovered from a man in his 60s with COVID-19, enrolled during active disease. The sequencing input was peripheral blood. The V call is TRBV3-1 (or the pseudogene TRBV3-2), the J call TRBJ2-3, with 8 bases lining up with TRBD2. The CDR3 spells CASSATGGATDTQYF. DNA of the CDR3: TGTGCCTCCTCTGCGACGGGGGGGGCTACAGATACGCAGTATTTT.